This is a list of T cell receptor beta chains from one sample in a study of blood T cell repertoires in COVID-19. TCRdb's table, derived via immunoSEQ multiplex PCR, lists solely in-frame clones and lacks some. The table has approximately 260,000 clones, approximately 88% seen once. Sequenced input: peripheral blood. Receptors were obtained from a man aged 45-65 years with acute or convalescent COVID-19. The CDR3 runs from the conserved cysteine through the conserved F or W. The D gene is left open where the match is weak. Rows give clone size only sometimes, using once, few, many, or a class for an expanded clone.

j_gene,d_gene,abundance,v_gene,CDR3aa,CDR3nt
TRBJ2-1,TRBD2,.,TRBV3-1/TRBV3-2,CASSVMMASGGHEQFF,TGTGCCAGCAGCGTGATGATGGCTAGCGGGGGACATGAGCAGTTCTTC
TRBJ1-1,.,.,TRBV5-1,CASSLGQTNTEAFF,TGCGCCAGCAGCTTGGGACAGACGAACACTGAAGCTTTCTTT
TRBJ2-1,.,.,TRBV7-3,CASSLGLLDEQFF,TGTGCCAGCAGCTTGGGACTTTTGGATGAGCAGTTCTTC
TRBJ1-6,TRBD1,.,TRBV9,CASQTGVLDSPLHF,TGTGCCAGCCAAACAGGGGTTCTTGACTCACCCCTCCACTTT
TRBJ1-4,.,.,TRBV15,CATSRDPGRVNEKLFF,TGTGCCACCAGCAGAGATCCGGGAAGGGTTAATGAAAAACTGTTTTTT
TRBJ2-3,.,.,TRBV11-2,CASSSVDTQYF,TGTGCCAGCAGTAGTGTGGATACGCAGTATTTT
TRBJ2-7,TRBD1,.,TRBV5-5,CASNSRQGAPLEQYF,TGTGCCAGCAACTCGAGGCAGGGGGCCCCCCTCGAGCAGTACTTC
TRBJ1-1,.,once,TRBV6-2/TRBV6-3,CASSLRGTEAFF,TGTGCCAGCAGCCTCAGGGGCACTGAAGCTTTCTTT
TRBJ1-5,TRBD1,.,TRBV27,CASSLGTGFNQPQHF,TGTGCCAGCAGCCTCGGGACAGGTTTTAATCAGCCCCAGCATTTT
TRBJ1-1,TRBD1,few,TRBV2,CASSMGRGVTEAFF,TGTGCCAGCAGTATGGGCAGGGGGGTCACTGAAGCTTTCTTT
TRBJ2-1,.,.,TRBV13,CASSLAAGNEQFF,TGTGCCAGCAGCTTAGCGGCGGGGAATGAGCAGTTCTTC
TRBJ2-5,.,.,TRBV19,CASNPRPAGSRETQYF,TGTGCCAGTAATCCTCGTCCCGCAGGGTCTAGAGAGACCCAGTACTTC
TRBJ1-1,TRBD1,.,TRBV7-9,CASSPQGEVTEAFF,TGTGCCAGCAGCCCCCAGGGGGAGGTCACTGAAGCTTTCTTT
TRBJ2-5,.,.,TRBV5-8,CASSLDGFQETQYF,TGTGCCAGCAGCTTGGATGGCTTCCAAGAGACCCAGTACTTC
TRBJ2-1,TRBD1,.,TRBV6-5,CASSTRDRGYNEQFF,TGTGCCAGCAGCACACGGGACAGGGGATACAATGAGCAGTTCTTC
TRBJ2-5,.,.,TRBV5-5,CASSLAPRADPETQYF,TGTGCCAGCAGCTTGGCCCCCAGGGCGGACCCTGAGACCCAGTACTTC
TRBJ1-1,TRBD1,.,TRBV5-6,CASSLGGGLNTEAFF,TGTGCCAGCAGCTTGGGAGGGGGCTTGAACACTGAAGCTTTCTTT
TRBJ2-7,.,.,TRBV5-4,CASSLFGGRYEQYF,TGTGCCAGCAGCCTATTCGGGGGGCGGTACGAGCAGTACTTC
TRBJ2-3,TRBD1,.,TRBV12-3/TRBV12-4,CASSRDSKGTQYF,TGTGCCAGCAGCCGGGACAGCAAAGGGACGCAGTATTTT
TRBJ2-7,.,.,TRBV5-4,CASSPGGASSYEQYF,TGTGCCAGCAGCCCCGGCGGGGCGTCCTCCTACGAGCAGTACTTC
TRBJ2-7,.,.,TRBV30,CAWSPYPPYEQYF,TGTGCCTGGAGTCCCTACCCCCCTTACGAGCAGTACTTC
TRBJ2-3,.,.,TRBV14,CASSQRAGTDTQYF,TGTGCCAGCAGCCAAAGAGCAGGGACAGATACGCAGTATTTT
TRBJ2-3,TRBD2,.,TRBV10-1,CASSRTSGSTDTQYF,TGCGCCAGCAGTCGGACTAGCGGTAGCACAGATACGCAGTATTTT
TRBJ1-5,.,.,TRBV3-1/TRBV3-2,CASSLGHLSNQPQHF,TGTGCCAGCAGCCTGGGACATCTTAGCAATCAGCCCCAGCATTTT
TRBJ1-2,TRBD1,once,TRBV13,CASSLGQGDYGYTF,TGTGCCAGCAGCTTAGGACAGGGGGACTATGGCTACACCTTC
TRBJ1-2,.,.,TRBV29-1,CSATTGLVGGYTF,TGCAGCGCTACCACAGGGTTGGTGGGCGGCTACACCTTC
TRBJ2-7,TRBD1,.,TRBV5-6,CASSGRDRAYEQYF,TGTGCCAGCAGCGGCCGGGACAGGGCTTACGAGCAGTACTTC
TRBJ2-3,.,.,TRBV5-1,CASSLPLAGSTDTQYF,TGCGCCAGCAGCTTGCCCTTGGCGGGAAGCACAGATACGCAGTATTTT
TRBJ1-1,.,.,TRBV9,CASSLQQGPTFF,TGTGCCAGCAGCTTACAACAGGGTCCAACTTTCTTT
TRBJ1-3,.,.,TRBV21-1,CASSRRGNTIYF,TGTGCCAGCAGCAGGCGGGGGAACACCATATATTTT
TRBJ1-4,.,.,TRBV27,CASSLGSGRGEKLFF,TGTGCCAGCAGTTTAGGGTCAGGGAGGGGTGAAAAACTGTTTTTT
TRBJ2-7,TRBD1,once,TRBV5-1,CASSLAGQHYEQYF,TGCGCCAGCAGCTTGGCGGGACAGCACTACGAGCAGTACTTC
TRBJ2-5,TRBD1,.,TRBV30,CAWNSDRAVRETQYF,TGTGCCTGGAACTCGGACAGGGCCGTCCGGGAGACCCAGTACTTC
TRBJ2-7,.,.,TRBV5-1,CASSWNPGSYEQYF,TGCGCCAGCAGCTGGAACCCAGGGTCCTACGAGCAGTACTTC
TRBJ2-1,.,.,TRBV11-2,CASSLGGRGTYNEQFF,TGTGCCAGCAGCTTGGGGGGGAGGGGGACTTACAATGAGCAGTTCTTC
TRBJ2-1,TRBD2,once,TRBV27,CASTWSSGAYPYNEQFF,TGTGCCAGCACCTGGTCTAGCGGCGCCTATCCTTACAATGAGCAGTTCTTC
TRBJ2-7,.,.,TRBV3-1/TRBV3-2,CASSQGPEGLREQYF,TGTGCCAGCAGCCAAGGGCCGGAGGGGTTAAGGGAGCAGTACTTC
TRBJ2-5,.,once,TRBV10-1,CASSEASGDRETQYF,TGCGCCAGCAGTGAGGCGTCAGGGGATCGGGAGACCCAGTACTTC
TRBJ1-2,.,.,TRBV5-8,CASSLASGAVYGYTF,TGTGCCAGCAGCTTGGCCTCAGGGGCGGTTTATGGCTACACCTTC
TRBJ1-5,.,.,TRBV18,CASSPGRAYSNQPQHF,TGTGCCAGCTCTCCAGGCAGGGCCTATAGCAATCAGCCCCAGCATTTT
TRBJ1-5,TRBD1,.,TRBV4-2,CASSQEVGQALPQHF,TGTGCCAGCAGCCAAGAGGTCGGACAGGCACTGCCCCAGCATTTT
TRBJ1-4,TRBD1,.,TRBV19,CASSMDRGRIGEKLFF,TGTGCCAGTAGTATGGACAGGGGGCGCATTGGTGAAAAACTGTTTTTT
TRBJ1-1,.,.,TRBV2,CASSVERNTEAFF,TGTGCCAGCAGTGTCGAGCGGAACACTGAAGCTTTCTTT
TRBJ2-3,.,.,TRBV6-5,CASTTARGKTDTQYF,TGTGCCAGCACCACTGCGAGGGGGAAAACAGATACGCAGTATTTT
TRBJ1-2,.,.,TRBV19,CASTDKLTYGYTF,TGTGCCAGTACCGACAAGCTAACCTATGGCTACACCTTC
TRBJ1-1,.,.,TRBV4-2,CASSQDYRNTEAFF,TGTGCCAGCAGCCAGGATTACAGGAACACTGAAGCTTTCTTT
TRBJ2-5,.,.,TRBV7-3,CASSLGGGYQETQYF,TGTGCCAGCAGCTTAGGAGGAGGGTACCAAGAGACCCAGTACTTC
TRBJ1-6,.,once,TRBV12-3/TRBV12-4,CASTGEGVSPLHF,TGTGCCAGCACAGGGGAGGGGGTTTCACCCCTCCACTTT
TRBJ2-7,TRBD2,.,TRBV30,CASLRDGGSYEQYF,TGTGCCTCCCTCCGGGACGGGGGGTCCTACGAGCAGTACTTC
TRBJ1-2,.,.,TRBV20-1,CSASPTGGYTF,TGCAGTGCTAGTCCCACAGGGGGCTACACCTTC
TRBJ2-2,.,.,TRBV21-1,CASSKVTAPNTGELFF,TGTGCCAGCAGCAAAGTGACTGCCCCGAACACCGGGGAGCTGTTTTTT
TRBJ2-1,.,few,TRBV5-1,CASSLIPADEQFF,TGCGCCAGCAGCTTGATCCCAGCGGATGAGCAGTTCTTC
TRBJ1-5,.,.,TRBV6-1,CASSERSSGTQKNQPQHF,TGTGCCAGCAGTGAAAGGTCTTCCGGGACACAAAAAAATCAGCCCCAGCATTTT
TRBJ2-5,.,few,TRBV5-1,CASSLRTGSQETQYF,TGCGCCAGCAGCTTGCGTACAGGATCGCAAGAGACCCAGTACTTC
TRBJ1-4,.,.,TRBV7-9,CASSSIVTGIEKLFF,TGTGCCAGCAGCTCGATCGTGACAGGAATTGAAAAACTGTTTTTT
TRBJ1-5,.,.,TRBV9,CASSPGTLSNQPQHF,TGTGCCAGCAGCCCAGGGACACTTAGCAATCAGCCCCAGCATTTT
TRBJ1-3,.,.,TRBV27,CASSVDISGNTIYF,TGTGCCAGCAGTGTCGACATTAGTGGAAACACCATATATTTT
TRBJ2-1,TRBD2,.,TRBV29-1,CSALPLAGGINEQFF,TGCAGCGCTCTCCCACTAGCGGGGGGGATCAATGAGCAGTTCTTC